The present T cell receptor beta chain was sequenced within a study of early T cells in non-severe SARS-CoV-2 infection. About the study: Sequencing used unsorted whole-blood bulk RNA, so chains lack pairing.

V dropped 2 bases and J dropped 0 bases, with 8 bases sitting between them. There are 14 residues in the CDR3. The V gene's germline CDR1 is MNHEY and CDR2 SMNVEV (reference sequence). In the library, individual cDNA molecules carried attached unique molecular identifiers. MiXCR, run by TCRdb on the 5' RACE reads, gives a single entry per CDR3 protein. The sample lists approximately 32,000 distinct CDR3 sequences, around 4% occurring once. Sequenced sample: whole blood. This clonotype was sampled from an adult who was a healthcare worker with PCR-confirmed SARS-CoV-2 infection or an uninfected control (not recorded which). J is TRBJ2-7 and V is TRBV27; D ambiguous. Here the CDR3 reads CASSLKEYSYEQYF. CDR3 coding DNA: TGTGCCAGCAGTTTAAAGGAGTACTCCTACGAGCAGTACTTC.